This paragraph covers one T cell receptor (beta chain) sequence. J gave up 0 bases and V 3 bases, and 4 bases lay outside the gene matches. The CDR3 sequence is 15 residues long. The germline V gene has CDR1 MNHEY and CDR2 SMNVEV (reference sequence). This entry comes from a study of T cell changes during pregnancy in multiple sclerosis. The data were produced by immunoSEQ multiplex PCR, yet TCRdb's version contains in-frame clones alone and is incomplete. The sample carries 55,000 to 80,000 clones, roughly 92% recorded once. This clonotype was sampled from a female donor with multiple sclerosis, enrolled in a pregnancy study. The chain recombines TRBV27 with TRBJ2-7; 8 bases agree with TRBD1. The material sequenced was CD8+ T cells from peripheral blood mononuclear cells, taken in the second trimester of pregnancy. The CDR3 DNA reads TGTGCCAGCAGTTTCGGACAGGGATACTCCTACGAGCAGTACTTC. Translated: CASSFGQGYSYEQYF.